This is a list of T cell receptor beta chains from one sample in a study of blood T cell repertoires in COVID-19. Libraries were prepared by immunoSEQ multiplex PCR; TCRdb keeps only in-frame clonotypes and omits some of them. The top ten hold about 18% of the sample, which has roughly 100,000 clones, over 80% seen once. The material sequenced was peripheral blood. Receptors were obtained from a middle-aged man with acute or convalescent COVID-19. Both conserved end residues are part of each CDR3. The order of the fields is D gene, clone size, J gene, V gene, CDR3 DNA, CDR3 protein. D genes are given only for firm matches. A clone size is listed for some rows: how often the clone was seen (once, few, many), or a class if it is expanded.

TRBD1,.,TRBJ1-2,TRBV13,TGTGCCAGCAGCTCTCGGACAGGGGGTAGCTACACCTTC,CASSSRTGGSYTF
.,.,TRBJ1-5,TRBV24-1,TGTGCCACCAGTGATAGGGGTAATAGCAATCAGCCCCAGCATTTT,CATSDRGNSNQPQHF
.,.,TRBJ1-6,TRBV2,TGTGCCGGCACGCTCAGGGCGAATTCACCCCTCCACTTT,CAGTLRANSPLHF
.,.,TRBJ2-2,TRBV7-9,TGTGCCAGCAGCTCAGGGTCCGGGGAGCTGTTTTTT,CASSSGSGELFF
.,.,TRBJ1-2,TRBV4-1,TGCGCCAGCAGCCAGCCCGAGGTAGCTAACTATGGCTACACCTTC,CASSQPEVANYGYTF
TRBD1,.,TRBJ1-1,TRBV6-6,TGTGCCAGCAAACGGACAGGGAGCACTGAAGCTTTCTTT,CASKRTGSTEAFF
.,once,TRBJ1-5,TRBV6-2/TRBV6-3,TGTGCCAGCAGTTACGCAGGGGCTAGGAATCAGCCCCAGCATTTT,CASSYAGARNQPQHF
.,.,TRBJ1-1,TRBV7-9,TGTGCCAGCAGCTCCCCCCGGGATGGGAACACTGAAGCTTTCTTT,CASSSPRDGNTEAFF
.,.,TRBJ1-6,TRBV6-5,TGTGCCAGCAGCCGTCAAGCTTATAATTCACCCCTCCACTTT,CASSRQAYNSPLHF
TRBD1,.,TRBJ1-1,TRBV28,TGTGCCAGCAGGTCAGGGGGTAGAATTGAAGCTTTCTTT,CASRSGGRIEAFF
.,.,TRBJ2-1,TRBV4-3,TGCGCCAGCAGCCTGGAGGTAGGACAGGGAGGGCTTAATGAGCAGTTCTTC,CASSLEVGQGGLNEQFF
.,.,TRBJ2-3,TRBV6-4,TGTGCCAGCAGTCCCCGCCGCACAGGGCCAGATACGCAGTATTTT,CASSPRRTGPDTQYF
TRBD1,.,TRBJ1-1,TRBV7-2,TGTGCCAGCAGGTACGCCGGGACAGCGAACACTGAAGCTTTCTTT,CASRYAGTANTEAFF
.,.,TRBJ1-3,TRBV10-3,TGTGCCATCAGTGATGGGGGAGGCTCTGGAAACACCATATATTTT,CAISDGGGSGNTIYF
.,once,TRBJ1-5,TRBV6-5,TGTGCCTCTTCCGGAGGGCGGAAAAATCAGCCCCAGCATTTT,CASSGGRKNQPQHF
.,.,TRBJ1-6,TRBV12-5,TGTGCTGTCCCCCAGGGGAATGGTTCACCCCTCCACTTT,CAVPQGNGSPLHF
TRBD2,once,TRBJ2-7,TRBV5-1,TGCGCCAGCAGCTTGGCCGGGGGGAGGGAGCAGTACTTC,CASSLAGGREQYF
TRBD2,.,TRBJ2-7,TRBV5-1,TGCGCCAGCAGCTTGGGGGGGACTAGTCTCTACGAGCAGTACTTC,CASSLGGTSLYEQYF
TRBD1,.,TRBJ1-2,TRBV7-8,TGTGCCAGCAGCCGGGACAGGGGGCCTGGCTACACCTTC,CASSRDRGPGYTF
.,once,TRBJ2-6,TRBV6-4,TGTGCCAGCAGTCCCTTCTCTGGGGCCAACGTCCTGACTTTC,CASSPFSGANVLTF
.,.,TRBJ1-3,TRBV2,TGTGCCAGCAGTGAAACCGGGGTCTCTGGAAACACCATATATTTT,CASSETGVSGNTIYF
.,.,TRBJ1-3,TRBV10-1,TGCGCCAGGACGCGGGAGAGATCTGGAAACACCATATATTTT,CARTRERSGNTIYF
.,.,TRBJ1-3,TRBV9,TGTGCCAGCAGCACCGAAGGGGCGGTCTCTGGAAACACCATATATTTT,CASSTEGAVSGNTIYF
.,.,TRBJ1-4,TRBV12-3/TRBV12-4,TGTGCCAGTTCGGGGATTAATGAAAAACTGTTTTTT,CASSGINEKLFF
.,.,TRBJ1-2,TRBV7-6,TGTGCCAGCAGCTTAGGGACAGAAAACTATGGCTACACCTTC,CASSLGTENYGYTF
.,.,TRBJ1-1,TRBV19,TGTGCCAGTAGTTCCCTCCGGGGGACTGAAGCTTTCTTT,CASSSLRGTEAFF
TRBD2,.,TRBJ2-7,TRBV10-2,TGCGCCAGCAGAGCGGGGTCCACCTACGAGCAGTACTTC,CASRAGSTYEQYF
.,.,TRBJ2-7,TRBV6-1,TGTGCCAGCCGTTTTACGGCGGGCTACGAGCAGTACTTC,CASRFTAGYEQYF
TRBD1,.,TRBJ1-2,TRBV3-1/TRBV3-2,TGTGCCAGCAGCCAGAGGGATAATACAGGGGGCTTTGGCTACACCTTC,CASSQRDNTGGFGYTF
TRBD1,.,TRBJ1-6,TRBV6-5,TGTGCCAGCAGTTCCCGACAGGGGGCAGGGTCACCCCTCCACTTT,CASSSRQGAGSPLHF
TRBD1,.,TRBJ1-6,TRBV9,TGTGCCAGCAGCGGCTCCTTAACCGGGACAGGGGTTATCAAGCGTTCACCCCTCCACTTT,CASSGSLTGTGVIKRSPLHF
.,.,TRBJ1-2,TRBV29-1,TGCAGCGTTGAAGATCAGGGGAATGGCTACACCTTC,CSVEDQGNGYTF
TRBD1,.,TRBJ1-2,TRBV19,TGTGCCAGTAGCCTCAATCCGGACAGGGAGGGAGGCTACACCTTC,CASSLNPDREGGYTF
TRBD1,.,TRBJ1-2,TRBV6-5,TGTGCCAGTCAAAACAGGGGGAGGAACGGCTACACCTTC,CASQNRGRNGYTF
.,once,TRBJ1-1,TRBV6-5,TGTGCCAGCAGCCTGGGGGGAGTTGAAGCTTTCTTT,CASSLGGVEAFF
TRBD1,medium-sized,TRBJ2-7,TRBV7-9,TGTGCCAGCAGCTCCCGGGACAGGGGCGACTACGAGCAGTACTTC,CASSSRDRGDYEQYF
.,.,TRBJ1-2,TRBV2,TGTGCCAGCAGCGGACACGGCGGCTACACCTTC,CASSGHGGYTF
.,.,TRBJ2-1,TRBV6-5,TGTGCCAGCAGTTACTCTCTTCAGGACAATGAGCAGTTCTTC,CASSYSLQDNEQFF
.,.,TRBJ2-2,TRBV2,TGTGCCAGCAGTGAAACATTCACCGGGGAGCTGTTTTTT,CASSETFTGELFF
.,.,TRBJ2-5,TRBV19,TGTGCCAGTAGGACTAGAGAAGAGACCCAGTACTTC,CASRTREETQYF
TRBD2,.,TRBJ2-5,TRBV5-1,TGCGCCAGCAGTCGACTAGCCCAGGAGACCCAGTACTTC,CASSRLAQETQYF
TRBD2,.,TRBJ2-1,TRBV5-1,TGCGCCAGCAGCTTGGGACTAGCGGGGGGTTCGAACTCCTACAATGAGCAGTTCTTC,CASSLGLAGGSNSYNEQFF
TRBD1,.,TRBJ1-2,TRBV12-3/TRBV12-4,TGTGCCAGCAGTCGGGGACAGCGGGGCTACACCTTC,CASSRGQRGYTF
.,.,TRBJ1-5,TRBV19,TGTGCCAGTAGTGAGCCTGGGAGAGGGTCGCCCCAGCATTTT,CASSEPGRGSPQHF
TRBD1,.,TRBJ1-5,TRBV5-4,TGTGCCAGCAGCACCGGGACAGGGGGGCAGCCCCAGCATTTT,CASSTGTGGQPQHF
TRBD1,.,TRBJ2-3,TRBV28,TGTGCCAGCAGTTTGGGACAGGGCTGGACAGATACGCAGTATTTT,CASSLGQGWTDTQYF
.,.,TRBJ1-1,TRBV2,TGTGCCAGCAAAACAGGGACCTTCAACACTGAAGCTTTCTTT,CASKTGTFNTEAFF